Listed below are T cell receptor beta chains from one sample, sequenced in a study of blood T cells in healthy people across ages. TCRdb re-called the 5' RACE reads through MiXCR, storing one row per CDR3 protein. The sample holds approximately 780,000 distinct CDR3 sequences; 25% to 30% are singletons and the top ten take 3%. These data are also associated with another study on T cells of mothers and their children.

Sequenced sample: blood. The receptors derive from a boy aged 5-17 years in good health. Both conserved end residues are part of each CDR3. Fields, in order: D gene, J gene, V gene, clone size, CDR3 protein, CDR3 DNA. D genes are given only for firm matches. Clone sizes are given selectively: once, few, many, or a class where the clone is expanded.

d_call: -
j_call: TRBJ1-2
v_call: TRBV7-9
clone_size: few
cdr3_aa: CASSPDLGYGYTF
cdr3_nt: TGTGCCAGCAGCCCGGATCTGGGCTATGGCTACACCTTC

d_call: -
j_call: TRBJ2-7
v_call: TRBV11-2
clone_size: few
cdr3_aa: CASSYQRKIGVYEQYF
cdr3_nt: TGTGCCAGCAGCTACCAGCGAAAGATCGGGGTCTACGAGCAGTACTTC

d_call: -
j_call: TRBJ1-1
v_call: TRBV2
clone_size: many
cdr3_aa: CASSSTSTEAFF
cdr3_nt: TGTGCCAGCAGTTCAACAAGCACTGAAGCTTTCTTT

d_call: -
j_call: TRBJ2-7
v_call: TRBV10-3
clone_size: -
cdr3_aa: CAITDRDKTYEQYF
cdr3_nt: TGTGCCATCACTGACCGGGACAAAACCTACGAGCAGTACTTC

d_call: -
j_call: TRBJ2-5
v_call: TRBV4-1
clone_size: -
cdr3_aa: CASSPPEGRGQYF
cdr3_nt: TGCGCCAGCAGTCCCCCAGAAGGTCGAGGCCAGTACTTC

d_call: TRBD1
j_call: TRBJ1-6
v_call: TRBV2
clone_size: -
cdr3_aa: CASSELQGAGPLHF
cdr3_nt: TGTGCCAGCAGTGAACTTCAGGGGGCGGGACCCCTCCACTTT

d_call: -
j_call: TRBJ2-7
v_call: TRBV29-1
clone_size: -
cdr3_aa: CSVEGAEEQYF
cdr3_nt: TGCAGCGTTGAAGGGGCGGAGGAGCAGTACTTC

d_call: TRBD2
j_call: TRBJ2-2
v_call: TRBV2
clone_size: -
cdr3_aa: CASSVTSGNTGELFF
cdr3_nt: TGTGCCAGCAGTGTGACTAGCGGCAACACCGGGGAGCTGTTTTTT

d_call: TRBD2
j_call: TRBJ2-3
v_call: TRBV4-1
clone_size: -
cdr3_aa: CASSPSSGGAPTDTQYF
cdr3_nt: TGCGCCAGCAGCCCCTCTTCCGGGGGGGCTCCCACAGATACGCAGTATTTT

d_call: -
j_call: TRBJ1-6
v_call: TRBV28
clone_size: -
cdr3_aa: CASSLFPGGSPLHF
cdr3_nt: TGTGCCAGCAGTTTATTCCCGGGTGGCTCACCCCTCCACTTT

d_call: TRBD1
j_call: TRBJ2-1
v_call: TRBV12-3/TRBV12-4
clone_size: -
cdr3_aa: CASSHGTGPSNEQFF
cdr3_nt: TGTGCCAGCAGTCACGGGACAGGTCCTTCCAATGAGCAGTTCTTC

d_call: -
j_call: TRBJ2-1
v_call: TRBV7-3
clone_size: -
cdr3_aa: CASSSSNYNEQFF
cdr3_nt: TGTGCCAGCAGCTCGTCTAATTACAATGAGCAGTTCTTC

d_call: -
j_call: TRBJ2-5
v_call: TRBV29-1
clone_size: many
cdr3_aa: CSVEGGETQYF
cdr3_nt: TGCAGCGTTGAAGGTGGAGAGACCCAGTACTTC

d_call: -
j_call: TRBJ2-3
v_call: TRBV5-1
clone_size: -
cdr3_aa: CASSLDYHTQYF
cdr3_nt: TGCGCCAGCAGCTTGGACTATCATACGCAGTATTTT

d_call: TRBD1
j_call: TRBJ1-5
v_call: TRBV5-6
clone_size: -
cdr3_aa: CASSFSYGQGTNQPQHF
cdr3_nt: TGTGCCAGCAGCTTTTCCTACGGACAGGGAACTAATCAGCCCCAGCATTTT

d_call: -
j_call: TRBJ2-5
v_call: TRBV6-5
clone_size: -
cdr3_aa: CASTMDGGDQETQYF
cdr3_nt: TGTGCCAGCACCATGGACGGCGGAGATCAAGAGACCCAGTACTTC

d_call: -
j_call: TRBJ2-5
v_call: TRBV28
clone_size: -
cdr3_aa: CASSLGSVTQETQYF
cdr3_nt: TGTGCCAGCAGTTTAGGTTCAGTTACGCAAGAGACCCAGTACTTC

d_call: -
j_call: TRBJ1-4
v_call: TRBV7-9
clone_size: few
cdr3_aa: CASSPGRNKGEKLFF
cdr3_nt: TGTGCCAGCAGCCCCGGACGGAACAAGGGAGAAAAACTGTTTTTT

d_call: -
j_call: TRBJ2-7
v_call: TRBV28
clone_size: -
cdr3_aa: CASSLGVNSYEQYF
cdr3_nt: TGTGCCAGCAGTTTAGGGGTTAACTCCTACGAGCAGTACTTC

d_call: -
j_call: TRBJ2-5
v_call: TRBV30
clone_size: -
cdr3_aa: CAWGGSFQETQYF
cdr3_nt: TGTGCCTGGGGGGGGAGCTTCCAAGAGACCCAGTACTTC

d_call: TRBD1
j_call: TRBJ2-5
v_call: TRBV28
clone_size: few
cdr3_aa: CASSPWDRGRRETQYF
cdr3_nt: TGTGCCAGCAGTCCCTGGGACAGGGGGCGCCGGGAGACCCAGTACTTC

d_call: TRBD1
j_call: TRBJ2-7
v_call: TRBV6-5
clone_size: few
cdr3_aa: CASRDRTGWGEQYF
cdr3_nt: TGTGCCAGCAGGGACCGGACAGGTTGGGGCGAGCAGTACTTC

d_call: TRBD2
j_call: TRBJ2-7
v_call: TRBV4-1
clone_size: few
cdr3_aa: CASSQVPSGVHEQYF
cdr3_nt: TGCGCCAGCAGCCAAGTTCCTAGCGGGGTCCACGAGCAGTACTTC

d_call: -
j_call: TRBJ2-1
v_call: TRBV12-3/TRBV12-4
clone_size: -
cdr3_aa: CASSSFGTASNEQFF
cdr3_nt: TGTGCCAGCAGCTCATTTGGGACGGCCAGCAATGAGCAGTTCTTC

d_call: -
j_call: TRBJ1-5
v_call: TRBV28
clone_size: -
cdr3_aa: CASSLFWGYDQPQHF
cdr3_nt: TGTGCCAGCAGTTTATTCTGGGGTTATGATCAGCCCCAGCATTTT

d_call: TRBD2
j_call: TRBJ2-1
v_call: TRBV20-1
clone_size: -
cdr3_aa: CSARDRILAGGFDEQFF
cdr3_nt: TGCAGTGCTAGAGATCGCATACTAGCGGGGGGGTTTGATGAGCAGTTCTTC

d_call: -
j_call: TRBJ2-1
v_call: TRBV4-1
clone_size: few
cdr3_aa: CASSRDGSQFF
cdr3_nt: TGCGCCAGCAGCCGGGACGGTTCGCAGTTCTTC

d_call: -
j_call: TRBJ2-5
v_call: TRBV28
clone_size: few
cdr3_aa: CASSLLLTGSQETQYF
cdr3_nt: TGTGCCAGCAGTCTTCTATTGACAGGATCTCAAGAGACCCAGTACTTC

d_call: -
j_call: TRBJ2-5
v_call: TRBV7-2
clone_size: -
cdr3_aa: CASSLEVQPFWETQCF
cdr3_nt: TGTGCCAGCAGCTTAGAAGTCCAACCATTCTGGGAGACCCAGTGCTTC

d_call: TRBD2
j_call: TRBJ2-2
v_call: TRBV7-6
clone_size: -
cdr3_aa: CASSLAASGRFNTGELFF
cdr3_nt: TGTGCCAGCAGCTTAGCTGCTAGCGGGAGGTTTAACACCGGGGAGCTGTTTTTT

d_call: -
j_call: TRBJ2-2
v_call: TRBV10-3
clone_size: -
cdr3_aa: CAISFTTVPNTGELFF
cdr3_nt: TGTGCCATCAGCTTTACTACCGTCCCGAACACCGGGGAGCTGTTTTTT

d_call: -
j_call: TRBJ2-6
v_call: TRBV20-1
clone_size: few
cdr3_aa: CSADSPSGANVLTF
cdr3_nt: TGCAGTGCTGACTCCCCCTCTGGGGCCAACGTCCTGACTTTC

d_call: -
j_call: TRBJ2-7
v_call: TRBV10-2
clone_size: -
cdr3_aa: CASSEGRDLHPYEQYF
cdr3_nt: TGCGCCAGCAGTGAGGGCCGGGACCTACACCCCTACGAGCAGTACTTC

d_call: -
j_call: TRBJ2-7
v_call: TRBV29-1
clone_size: few
cdr3_aa: CSVAMGQQYF
cdr3_nt: TGCAGCGTTGCCATGGGGCAGCAGTACTTC

d_call: TRBD1
j_call: TRBJ2-7
v_call: TRBV29-1
clone_size: -
cdr3_aa: CSVEKQGVREQYF
cdr3_nt: TGCAGCGTTGAAAAACAGGGGGTCCGCGAGCAGTACTTC

d_call: -
j_call: TRBJ1-2
v_call: TRBV30
clone_size: few
cdr3_aa: CAWKVNYGYTF
cdr3_nt: TGTGCCTGGAAGGTTAACTATGGCTACACCTTC

d_call: -
j_call: TRBJ2-2
v_call: TRBV6-5
clone_size: many
cdr3_aa: CASSPGGNTGELFF
cdr3_nt: TGTGCCAGCAGTCCTGGGGGGAACACCGGGGAGCTGTTTTTT

d_call: TRBD1
j_call: TRBJ1-2
v_call: TRBV20-1
clone_size: few
cdr3_aa: CSAREGGQGGDGYTF
cdr3_nt: TGCAGCGCTAGAGAGGGGGGACAGGGTGGCGATGGCTACACCTTC

d_call: TRBD1
j_call: TRBJ2-7
v_call: TRBV5-1
clone_size: few
cdr3_aa: CASSLVGQVYEQYF
cdr3_nt: TGCGCCAGCAGCTTGGTGGGACAGGTATACGAGCAGTACTTC

d_call: -
j_call: TRBJ1-4
v_call: TRBV12-3/TRBV12-4
clone_size: -
cdr3_aa: CASSPGQEDEKLFF
cdr3_nt: TGTGCCAGCAGCCCGGGTCAGGAGGATGAAAAACTGTTTTTT

d_call: TRBD2
j_call: TRBJ2-7
v_call: TRBV4-1
clone_size: -
cdr3_aa: CASSQEVEREGIYEQYF
cdr3_nt: TGCGCCAGCAGCCAAGAGGTAGAAAGGGAGGGAATCTACGAGCAGTACTTC

d_call: -
j_call: TRBJ1-2
v_call: TRBV29-1
clone_size: few
cdr3_aa: CSVPTGIYGYTF
cdr3_nt: TGCAGCGTTCCCACGGGGATCTATGGCTACACCTTC

d_call: -
j_call: TRBJ2-3
v_call: TRBV7-9
clone_size: -
cdr3_aa: CASSLTGTRGTDTQYF
cdr3_nt: TGTGCCAGCAGCTTGACCGGGACCAGGGGCACAGATACGCAGTATTTT

d_call: TRBD2
j_call: TRBJ2-3
v_call: TRBV2
clone_size: few
cdr3_aa: CASSFGLAGGRSTDTQYF
cdr3_nt: TGTGCCAGCAGTTTCGGACTAGCGGGGGGCCGGAGTACAGATACGCAGTATTTT

d_call: -
j_call: TRBJ2-2
v_call: TRBV20-1
clone_size: many
cdr3_aa: CSARDSGDTGELFF
cdr3_nt: TGCAGTGCTAGAGATTCAGGCGACACCGGGGAGCTGTTTTTT

d_call: -
j_call: TRBJ2-5
v_call: TRBV11-2
clone_size: -
cdr3_aa: CASSLVMTGRGETQYF
cdr3_nt: TGTGCCAGCAGCTTAGTTATGACAGGGCGGGGGGAGACCCAGTACTTC

d_call: TRBD1
j_call: TRBJ2-3
v_call: TRBV18
clone_size: -
cdr3_aa: CASPPPGQGVQDTQYF
cdr3_nt: TGTGCCAGCCCACCCCCGGGACAGGGGGTTCAAGATACGCAGTATTTT

d_call: -
j_call: TRBJ2-1
v_call: TRBV5-1
clone_size: -
cdr3_aa: CASSARDNNEQFF
cdr3_nt: TGCGCCAGCAGCGCCCGGGACAACAATGAGCAGTTCTTC

d_call: -
j_call: TRBJ2-3
v_call: TRBV6-5
clone_size: -
cdr3_aa: CASSSRRRTWDTQYF
cdr3_nt: TGTGCCAGCAGTTCTCGAAGGAGAACTTGGGATACGCAGTATTTT

d_call: -
j_call: TRBJ2-3
v_call: TRBV2
clone_size: -
cdr3_aa: CASRWQPKDTQYF
cdr3_nt: TGTGCCAGCAGATGGCAGCCAAAGGATACGCAGTATTTT

d_call: -
j_call: TRBJ2-5
v_call: TRBV7-2
clone_size: few
cdr3_aa: CASSLEPQGGGETQYF
cdr3_nt: TGTGCCAGCAGCTTAGAGCCACAGGGAGGTGGAGAGACCCAGTACTTC

d_call: TRBD2
j_call: TRBJ2-5
v_call: TRBV6-5
clone_size: -
cdr3_aa: CASGYTVAGGMETQYF
cdr3_nt: TGTGCCAGCGGTTACACGGTAGCGGGGGGGATGGAGACCCAGTACTTC

d_call: -
j_call: TRBJ1-5
v_call: TRBV5-5
clone_size: -
cdr3_aa: CASSFPDQPQHF
cdr3_nt: TGTGCCAGCAGCTTCCCGGATCAGCCCCAGCATTTT